This T cell receptor (beta chain) is from a study of regulatory T cells in long-lasting Graves disease. Study context: Patients newly diagnosed with Graves' had been on antithyroid drugs for under 3 months.

The time point is: newly diagnosed GD, antithyroid drugs for less than 3 months. There was RNA extracted from PBMCs, and the TCR library was made from it. The patients included were those that came from an endocrinology department in Xi'an, China. Through Arm-PCR of CDR3 regions and iRepertoire HTBI primers, TCR beta libraries were built. TCRdb used MiXCR to reprocess the multiplex PCR reads, holding one entry per CDR3 protein. The repertoire has 400,000 to 500,000 distinct CDR3 sequences, roughly 15% of them found once; the top ten carry around a tenth. The germline V gene has CDR1 SGHRS and CDR2 YFSETQ. CDR3 length equals 15 residues. With 4 bases removed from V and 5 bases from J, the gap between germline ends came to 18 bases. These records were also assigned to another study, of T cells in Graves' hyperthyroidism and ophthalmopathy. That study reports: When the TCR CDR3 underwent first-round RT-PCR, the HTBI primer set was used.

The chain carries TRBV5-1 and TRBJ1-2, with a possible D match to TRBD1 (6 bases). The specimen was peripheral blood mononuclear cells (PBMCs), collected at new diagnosis, from a patient treated with antithyroid drugs. The TCR was taken from a woman in her thirties with Graves disease. This chain's CDR3 is CASSLGTGTSYGYTF. The CDR3 coding sequence is TGCGCCAGCAGCCTCGGAACCGGGACAAGTTATGGCTACACCTTC.